The T cell receptor beta chain under discussion was sequenced for a study of blood T cell repertoires in COVID-19. Remarks on this clone: Germline is not matched at one junction end, which may reflect a read error.

TCRdb's copy holds only in-frame clones and misses some; the assay was immunoSEQ multiplex PCR. Found here are 150,000 to 200,000 clones, around 67% of them singletons; the top ten hold around 2.9%. CDR3 length equals 13 residues. Looked up from germline, CDR1 is WSHSY and CDR2 is SAAADI. The TCR comes from a woman aged 80 or older with acute or convalescent COVID-19. Sequencing was done on a sample of peripheral blood. V and J are TRBV10-2 and TRBJ1-4; TRBD1 matches 7 bases. CDR3 protein: CAGRRDSVEKLFF. The DNA for the CDR3 is TGCGCCGGCAGGAGGGACAGCGTAGAAAAACTGTTTTTT.